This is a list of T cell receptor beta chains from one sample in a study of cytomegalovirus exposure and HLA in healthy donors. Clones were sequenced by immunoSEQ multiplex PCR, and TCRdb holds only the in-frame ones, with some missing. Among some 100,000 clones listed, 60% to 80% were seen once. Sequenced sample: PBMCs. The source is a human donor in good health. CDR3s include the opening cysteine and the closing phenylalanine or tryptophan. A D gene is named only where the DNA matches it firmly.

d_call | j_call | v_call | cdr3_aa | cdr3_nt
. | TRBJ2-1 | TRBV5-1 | CASSPLTTPVYNEQFF | TGCGCCAGCAGCCCGCTTACTACCCCGGTCTACAATGAGCAGTTCTTC
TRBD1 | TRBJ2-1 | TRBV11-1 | CASSNQQGALLGYNEQFF | TGTGCCAGCAGCAACCAACAGGGGGCGCTTCTTGGGTACAATGAGCAGTTCTTC
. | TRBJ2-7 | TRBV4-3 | CASSQGGSAGAAYEQYF | TGCGCCAGCAGCCAAGGGGGTAGTGCGGGGGCCGCCTACGAGCAGTACTTC
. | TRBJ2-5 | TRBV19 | CASSIDRSGRHQTQYF | TGTGCCAGTAGTATAGATCGGTCCGGCAGGCACCAGACCCAGTACTTC